This T cell receptor beta chain was captured in a study of CD8 T cells in Susac syndrome. Random-hexamer reverse transcription was applied to about 0.5 to 1 ug RNA. With immunoSEQ multiplex PCR, TCR beta CDR3 was amplified across 54 Vbeta and 13 Jbeta. TCRdb used MiXCR to reprocess the immunoSEQ multiplex PCR reads, holding one entry per CDR3 protein. The table lists 350,000 to 550,000 distinct CDR3 sequences, about 85% of them singletons, with under 0.15% in the top ten. The study used treatment-naive patients who had stable or active relapsing-remitting disease as multiple sclerosis controls. The CDR3 contains 13 residues. The germline V gene has CDR1 MGHRA and CDR2 YSYEKL. V was trimmed by 6 bases and J by 4 bases, leaving 13 bases between them.

This chain links TRBV4-1 with TRBJ2-7; D is unclear. The specimen sequenced was CD8+ T cells from PBMCs. The source of this sequence is a human donor with multiple sclerosis. CDR3 nucleotides: TGCGCCAGCAGTTTAGGGATGGAGTACGAGCAGTACTTC. Translation: CASSLGMEYEQYF.